These 7 T cell receptor beta chains originate from one sample sequenced in a study of PD-L1 blockade in urothelial cancer. The assay was immunoSEQ multiplex PCR, and TCRdb's table has in-frame clones only and misses some. The table lists approximately 100,000 clones, around 82% of them singletons. The sequencing used PBMCs, collected around atezolizumab (anti-PD-L1) treatment. These receptors all come from a man aged 45-60 years with urothelial cancer.

The V call is TRBV30, the J call TRBJ2-3, with 10 positions matching TRBD2. The germline gives CDR1 GTSNPN, CDR2 SVGIG (reference sequence). The CDR3 runs 14 residues. J lost 1 base, V lost 4 bases, and 2 bases had no gene match. CDR3 sequence: CAWTLAGGTDTQYF. In nucleotides, the CDR3 is TGTGCCTGGACGCTAGCGGGGGGCACAGATACGCAGTATTTT.

This chain links TRBV7-2 with TRBJ2-3; D unclear. Germline assignment: CDR1 SGHTA and CDR2 FQGNSA. V lost 2 bases and J lost 5, with 14 bases in between. The length of the CDR3 is 15 residues. CDR3: CASSLYGRSGDTQYF. The CDR3 coding sequence is TGTGCCAGCAGCTTATATGGTCGGAGTGGAGATACGCAGTATTTT.

The V and J genes are TRBV13 and TRBJ2-1; D is undetermined. Per germline, CDR1 PRHDT and CDR2 FYEKMQ (reference sequence). The CDR3 sequence is 15 residues long. V lost 1 base to trimming and J lost 3 bases, with 10 bases between them. CDR3 amino acids: CASSLVAEYYNEQFF. The CDR3 DNA reads TGTGCCAGCAGCTTAGTTGCGGAGTACTACAATGAGCAGTTCTTC.

Only a few counts were recorded for this clone. The V gene is TRBV5-1, the J gene TRBJ1-2; TRBD1 matches at 7 bases. The germline CDR1 and CDR2 sequences are SGHRS and YFSETQ. CDR3 length: 12 amino acids. V dropped 0 bases and J dropped 7; count of bases not matched to a gene: 0. The CDR3 here is CASSLEGAGYTF. In DNA form, the CDR3 reads TGCGCCAGCAGCTTGGAGGGGGCTGGCTACACCTTC.

The rearrangement uses TRBV5-4 and TRBJ2-7, with a tentative D call TRBD2 (6 bases). With 0 bases removed from V and 4 bases from J, the gap between germline ends came to 14 bases. The germline V gene encodes CDR1 SGHNT and CDR2 YYREEE (reference sequence). CDR3 length: 15 amino acids. CDR3 loop: CASSLAGGKAYEQYF. In DNA form, the CDR3 reads TGTGCCAGCAGCTTGGCCGGCGGGAAAGCGTACGAGCAGTACTTC.

This sequence joins TRBV28 and TRBJ2-5, with TRBD2 matching over 14 bases. V lost 5 bases, J lost 2 bases, and 7 bases stayed unmatched. CDR3 length: 17 residues. The germline V gene encodes CDR1 MDHEN and CDR2 SYDVKM. The CDR3 region is CASSKYGTSGRQETQYF. CDR3 bases: TGTGCCAGCAGTAAATACGGGACTAGCGGGAGACAAGAGACCCAGTACTTC.

The table lists this clone with a count of one. This chain connects TRBV6-1 to TRBJ2-5, with 7 bases that match TRBD2. Germline V gene sequence: CDR1 MNHNS, CDR2 SASEGT. CDR3 size: 16 residues. The J segment lost 0 bases and the V segment lost 3 bases, leaving 7 bases of the junction unmatched. CDR3 amino acids: CASSDRLAVYQETQYF. In nucleotides, the CDR3 is TGTGCCAGCAGTGACAGGCTAGCGGTGTACCAAGAGACCCAGTACTTC.